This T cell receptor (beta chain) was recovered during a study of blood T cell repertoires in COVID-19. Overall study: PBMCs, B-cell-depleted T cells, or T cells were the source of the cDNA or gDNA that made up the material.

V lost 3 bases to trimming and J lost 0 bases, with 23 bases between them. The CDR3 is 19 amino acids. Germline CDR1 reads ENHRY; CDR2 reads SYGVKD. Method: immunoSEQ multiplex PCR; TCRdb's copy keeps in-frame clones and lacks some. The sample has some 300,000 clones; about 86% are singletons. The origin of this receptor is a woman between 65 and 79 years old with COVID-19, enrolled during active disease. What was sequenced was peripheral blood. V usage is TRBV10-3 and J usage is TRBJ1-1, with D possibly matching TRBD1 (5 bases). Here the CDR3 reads CAISEPSGSALPLNTEAFF. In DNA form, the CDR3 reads TGTGCCATCAGTGAACCCTCAGGGTCAGCATTGCCACTGAACACTGAAGCTTTCTTT.